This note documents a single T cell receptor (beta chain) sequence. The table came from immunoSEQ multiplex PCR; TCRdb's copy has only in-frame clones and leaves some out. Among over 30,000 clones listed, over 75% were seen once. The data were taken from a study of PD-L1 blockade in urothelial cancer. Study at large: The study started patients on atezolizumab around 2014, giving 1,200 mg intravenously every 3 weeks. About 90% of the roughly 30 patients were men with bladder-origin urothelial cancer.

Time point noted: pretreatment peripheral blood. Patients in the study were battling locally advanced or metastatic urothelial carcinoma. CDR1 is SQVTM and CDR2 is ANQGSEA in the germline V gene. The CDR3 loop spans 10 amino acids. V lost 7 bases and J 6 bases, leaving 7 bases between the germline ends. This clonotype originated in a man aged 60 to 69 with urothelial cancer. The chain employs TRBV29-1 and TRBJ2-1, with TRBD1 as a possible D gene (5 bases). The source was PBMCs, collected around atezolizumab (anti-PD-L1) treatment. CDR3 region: CSGGFNEQFF. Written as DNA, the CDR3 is TGCAGCGGGGGCTTCAATGAGCAGTTCTTC.